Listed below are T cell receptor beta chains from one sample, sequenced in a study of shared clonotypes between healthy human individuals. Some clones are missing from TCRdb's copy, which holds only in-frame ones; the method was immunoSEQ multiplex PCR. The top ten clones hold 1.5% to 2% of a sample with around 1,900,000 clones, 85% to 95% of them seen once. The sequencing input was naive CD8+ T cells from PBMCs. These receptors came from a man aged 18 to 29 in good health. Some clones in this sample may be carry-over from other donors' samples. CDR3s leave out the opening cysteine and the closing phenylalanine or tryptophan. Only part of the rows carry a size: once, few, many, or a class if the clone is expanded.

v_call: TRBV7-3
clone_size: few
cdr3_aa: ASSSTGPTEAF

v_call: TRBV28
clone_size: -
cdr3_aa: ASSGRRGRGQETQY

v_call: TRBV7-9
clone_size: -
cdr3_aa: ASSAEGGEQF

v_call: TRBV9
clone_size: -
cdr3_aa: ASSTRLVGTGTDTQY

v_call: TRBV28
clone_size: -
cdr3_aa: ASSLGDFSYEQY

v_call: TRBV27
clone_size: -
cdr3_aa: ASSSQGIIGETQY

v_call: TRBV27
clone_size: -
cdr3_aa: ASSPSVGETTGELF

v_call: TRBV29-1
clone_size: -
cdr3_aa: SVTTGLQVEQY

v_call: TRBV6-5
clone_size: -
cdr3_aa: ASSLGDGSYGYT

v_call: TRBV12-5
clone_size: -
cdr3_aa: ASGPDGAAPSYNEQF

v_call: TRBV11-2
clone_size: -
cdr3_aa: ASSHPGRGDYEQY

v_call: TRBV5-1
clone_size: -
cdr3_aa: ASSLGYPYEQY

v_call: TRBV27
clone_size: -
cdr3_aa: ASGYQGTGELF

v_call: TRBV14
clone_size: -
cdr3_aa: ASSQEIAGLDTIY

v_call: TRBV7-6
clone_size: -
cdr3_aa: ASSNRDIQETQY

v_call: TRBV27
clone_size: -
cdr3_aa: ASSSGQGLLYYGYT